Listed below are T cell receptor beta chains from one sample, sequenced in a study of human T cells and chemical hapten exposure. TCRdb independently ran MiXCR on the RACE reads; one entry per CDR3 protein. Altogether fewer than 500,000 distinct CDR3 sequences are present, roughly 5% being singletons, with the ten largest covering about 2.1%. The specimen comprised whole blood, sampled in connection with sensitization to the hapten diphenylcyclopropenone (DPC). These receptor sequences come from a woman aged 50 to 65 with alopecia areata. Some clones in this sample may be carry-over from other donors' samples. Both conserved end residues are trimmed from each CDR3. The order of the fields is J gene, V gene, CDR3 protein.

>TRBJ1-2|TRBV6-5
ASSSRTGSSYT
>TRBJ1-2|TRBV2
ASKGANYGYT
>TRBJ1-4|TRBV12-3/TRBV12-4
ASSLGGPNEKLF
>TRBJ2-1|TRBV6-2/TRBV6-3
ASSYGQGLIKF
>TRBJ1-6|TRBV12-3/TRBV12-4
ASSLTGQGHSPLH
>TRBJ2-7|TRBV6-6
ASSSRLLGDYEQY
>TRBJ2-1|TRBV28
ASNYRGPYNEQF
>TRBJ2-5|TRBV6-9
ASSYGCR
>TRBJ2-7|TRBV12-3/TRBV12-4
ASSLRVGHEQY
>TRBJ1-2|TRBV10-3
AISESTGVGYGYT
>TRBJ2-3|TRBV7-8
ASSLSRLALTDTQY
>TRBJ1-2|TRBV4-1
ASSQDPTAAYGYT
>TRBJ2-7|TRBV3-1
ASSRGGNEQY
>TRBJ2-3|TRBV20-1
SVLAAADTQY
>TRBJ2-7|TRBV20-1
SASADISYEQY
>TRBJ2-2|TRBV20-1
SATRQGANTGELF
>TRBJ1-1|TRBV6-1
ASSEAGEITEAF
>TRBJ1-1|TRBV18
ASSPQTNPTEAF
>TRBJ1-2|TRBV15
ATSNQTGWIYGYT
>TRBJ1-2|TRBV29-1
SVRRAAENGYT
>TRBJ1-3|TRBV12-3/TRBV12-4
ASGQGGTGNTIY
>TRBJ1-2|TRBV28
ASNTGRGYT
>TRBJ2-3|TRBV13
ASSYGTAGTDTQY
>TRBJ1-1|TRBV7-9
ASSLARQLNTEAF
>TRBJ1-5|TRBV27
ASSKRVTGGANQPQH
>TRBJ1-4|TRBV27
ASSLDGNVNEKLF
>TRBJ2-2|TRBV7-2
ASIGGELF
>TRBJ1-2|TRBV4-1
ASSKNDRTHYGYT
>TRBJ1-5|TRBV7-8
ASSLAQTGRLKQPQH
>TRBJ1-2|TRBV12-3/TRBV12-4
ASRLGAQGHYGYT
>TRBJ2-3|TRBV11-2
ASSSGTSLQDTQY
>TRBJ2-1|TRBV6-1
ASSVGQGGSYNEQF
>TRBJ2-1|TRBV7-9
ASSLVDEQF